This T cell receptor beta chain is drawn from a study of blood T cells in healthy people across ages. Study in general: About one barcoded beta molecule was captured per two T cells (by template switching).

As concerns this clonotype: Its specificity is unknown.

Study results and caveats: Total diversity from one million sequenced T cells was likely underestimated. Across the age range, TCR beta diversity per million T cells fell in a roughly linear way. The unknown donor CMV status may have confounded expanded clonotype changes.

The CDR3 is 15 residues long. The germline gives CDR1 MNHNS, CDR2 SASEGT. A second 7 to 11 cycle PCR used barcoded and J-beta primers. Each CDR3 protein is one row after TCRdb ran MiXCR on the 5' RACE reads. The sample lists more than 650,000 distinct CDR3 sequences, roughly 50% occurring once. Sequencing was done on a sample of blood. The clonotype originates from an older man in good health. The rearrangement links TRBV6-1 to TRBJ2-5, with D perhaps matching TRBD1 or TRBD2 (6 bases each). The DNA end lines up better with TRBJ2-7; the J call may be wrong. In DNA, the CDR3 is TGTGCCAGCAGTGAAAGGAGGGGGTTACCGTACGAGCAGTACTTC. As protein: CASSERRGLPYEQYF.